This T cell receptor (beta chain) was found in a study of beta chain features in type 1 diabetes. Study in general: Regarding age, gender and cell yields, patients proved similar to healthy donors. The samples had 100 million to 140 million sorted cells examined in all. General study results and limits: VDJ junctions in type 1 diabetes patients carried more deletions and fewer insertions. TCRB CDR3 length was moderately but significantly reduced in all four CD4+ subsets of Type 1 diabetes patients.

The sequenced template was cDNA made from the entire isolated RNA. The assay was immunoSEQ multiplex PCR, and TCRdb's table has in-frame clones only and misses some. Of roughly 170,000 clones listed, approximately 13% are singletons. The CDR3 has 17 residues. Germline CDR1 SQVTM, CDR2 ANQGSEA. J gave up 0 bases and V 1 base, and 7 bases lay outside the gene matches. About this clone: What it binds is not known.

The chain combines TRBV29-1 with TRBJ2-7, with 12 bases that match TRBD2. Sequenced sample: central memory CD4+ T cells from blood. The TCR comes from a woman aged 18-29 years in good health. CDR3 protein: CSVEVGGLAGSSYEQYF. In DNA form, the CDR3 reads TGCAGCGTTGAAGTAGGCGGACTAGCGGGGAGCTCCTACGAGCAGTACTTC.